A single sample is the source of the 21 T cell receptor beta chains below, sequenced in a study of vaccination effects on CD4 cells after COVID-19. Their antigens remain unidentified. Here immunoSEQ multiplex PCR was the method, and the copy in TCRdb shows in-frame clones only, minus some. The table has about 26,000 clones, roughly 74% seen once. Sequencing followed a ViraFEST assay step that expanded antigen-specific CD4+ T cells with viral peptide pools. Investigators separated out CD4+ T cells once about eleven days of culture had passed. Convalescent patients had PCR-confirmed SARS-CoV-2 infection between March and December 2020. Sequencing was performed on CD4+ T cells from PBMCs cultured with HCoV-NL63 spike peptides, taken before COVID-19 vaccination. The receptor set was obtained from a human donor who had a prior SARS-CoV-2 infection.

The chain uses TRBV3-1 (or the pseudogene TRBV3-2) and TRBJ2-5; D possibly matches TRBD1 or TRBD2 (7 bases each). Trimming removed 4 bases from V and 3 bases from J, with 15 bases in between. The germline V gene has CDR1 LGHDT and CDR2 YNNKEL (reference sequence). The CDR3 is 15 residues long. Written as DNA, the CDR3 is TGTGCCAGCAGCCTCTGGGAGGGGGCAAAAGAGACCCAGTACTTC. Protein: CASSLWEGAKETQYF.

The chain uses TRBV5-1 and TRBJ1-2; D might be TRBD1 (6 bases). The V end was cut by 2 bases, the J end by 8 bases, with 13 bases between. Germline values: CDR1 SGHRS, CDR2 YFSETQ. This CDR3 comprises 13 residues. The CDR3 DNA sequence: TGCGCCAGCAGCTTAACAGGGCTTGAGGGCTACACCTTC. Protein: CASSLTGLEGYTF. The whole variable domain, filled in from reference TRBV5-1 and TRBJ1-2, reads KAGVTQTPRYLIKTRGQQVTLSCSPISGHRSVSWYQQTPGQGLQFLFEYFSETQRNKGNFPGRFSGRQFSNSRSEMNVSTLELGDSALYLCASSLTGLEGYTFGSGTRLTVV.

The CDR3 is CASKLGSTSTDTQYF. CDR3 DNA sequence: TGTGCCAGTAAGTTGGGCAGCACTAGCACAGATACGCAGTATTTT. V and J are TRBV19 and TRBJ2-3, with D uncertain. The CDR3 has 15 amino acids. V was clipped by 7 bases and J by 0 bases, with 14 bases between them. Germline V gives CDR1 LNHDA, CDR2 SQIVND (reference sequence).

The chain couples TRBV6-1 to TRBJ2-5; a possible D gene is TRBD1 (7 bases). V was trimmed by 0 bases and J by 4 bases, leaving 15 bases between them. Germline CDR1 is MNHNS and CDR2 is SASEGT. The CDR3 runs 16 residues. CDR3 coding DNA: TGTGCCAGCAGTGAAGCGGAGGGGGCGACTCGAGAGACCCAGTACTTC. Translating it yields CASSEAEGATRETQYF.

This clone came up a few times. The chain employs TRBV3-1 (or the pseudogene TRBV3-2) and TRBJ2-7; a possible D gene is TRBD2 (7 bases). The CDR3 runs to 15 residues. CDR1 is LGHDT and CDR2 is YNNKEL in the germline V gene (reference sequence). Deletions cut 4 bases from V and 0 bases from J, with 13 bases between. CDR3 loop: CASSRRGGSSYEQYF. In nucleotides, the CDR3 is TGTGCCAGCAGCCGGAGGGGGGGTAGCTCCTACGAGCAGTACTTC.

The chain is built from TRBV18 and TRBJ1-2; the match to TRBD1 covers 7 bases. The germline V gene has CDR1 KGHSH and CDR2 LQKENI. This CDR3 comprises 13 residues. The ends lost 2 bases at V and 11 bases at J; junction bases unmatched: 8. The chain's CDR3 is CASSPEGQSAYTF. The DNA for the CDR3 is TGTGCCAGCTCACCAGAGGGACAGTCGGCTTACACCTTC.

CDR3: CASSFAGTSSYEQYF. CDR3 bases: TGTGCCAGCAGCTTTGCCGGGACTTCCTCCTACGAGCAGTACTTC. The chain uses TRBV7-2 and TRBJ2-7, with D perhaps matching TRBD2 (6 bases). Germline values: CDR1 SGHTA, CDR2 FQGNSA. V was cut by 3 bases and J by 0 bases, with 12 bases left in between. This CDR3 has 15 residues.

This chain joins TRBV6-1 and TRBJ2-2; tentative D call: TRBD1 (6 bases). This CDR3 comprises 16 residues. The germline V gene has CDR1 MNHNS and CDR2 SASEGT. The V and J ends lost 2 bases and 3 bases respectively, with 13 bases between them. CDR3 DNA: TGTGCCAGCAGTGAACGCAACAGGGTCGACACCGGGGAGCTGTTTTTT. Its translation: CASSERNRVDTGELFF.

The chain couples TRBV5-5 to TRBJ1-1; D is perhaps TRBD1 (6 bases). Per the germline V gene, CDR1 is SGHKS and CDR2 is YYEKEE (reference sequence). The length of the CDR3 is 13 residues. The ends were cut back, 3 bases at V and 10 bases at J, with 16 bases in the middle. DNA of the CDR3: TGTGCCAGCAGCTATCTCAGGGGCCCGGGAGCTTTCTTT. Its translation: CASSYLRGPGAFF.

The V and J genes are TRBV2 and TRBJ1-2; D is unresolved. The CDR3 has 14 residues. The ends were cut back, 2 bases at V and 5 bases at J, with 12 bases in the middle. The germline V gene encodes CDR1 SNHLY and CDR2 FYNNEI. The chain's CDR3 is CASSERARTYGYTF. The CDR3 DNA reads TGTGCCAGCAGTGAAAGGGCCCGGACTTATGGCTACACCTTC.

This clone was recorded only once. This chain uses TRBV6-1 with TRBJ2-3; 9 bases fit TRBD2. CDR3 size: 16 residues. The V and J ends lost 1 base and 4 bases, in that order; junction bases with no gene match: 6. Germline-derived CDR1 and CDR2 are MNHNS and SASEGT. CDR3: CASSEGSGGLSDTQYF. In DNA form, the CDR3 reads TGTGCCAGCAGTGAAGGAAGCGGGGGGTTGTCAGATACGCAGTATTTT.

V is TRBV20-1 and J is TRBJ2-5, with D possibly matching TRBD2 (5 bases). This CDR3 contains 11 residues. Per the germline V gene, CDR1 is DFQATT and CDR2 is SNEGSKA (reference sequence). Trimming took off 4 bases at V and 5 bases at J, with 8 bases between the two ends. CDR3 region: CSATSLETQYF. For the CDR3, the DNA is TGCAGTGCTACTAGCCTGGAGACCCAGTACTTC.

This clone came up a few times. This chain connects TRBV3-1 (or the pseudogene TRBV3-2) to TRBJ2-3; TRBD2 might be the D (6 bases). Trimming left V 4 bases short and J 1 base short, with 9 bases between. CDR3 length: 14 amino acids. Germline V gene lookup returns CDR1 LGHDT and CDR2 YNNKEL (reference sequence). The CDR3 here is CASSLGGGTDTQYF. CDR3 sequence (DNA): TGTGCCAGCAGCCTCGGGGGTGGCACAGATACGCAGTATTTT.

Only a few counts were recorded for this clone. The chain has TRBV2 and TRBJ2-3, with D hard to call. CDR1 and CDR2 (germline): SNHLY, FYNNEI. Trimming shortened V by 5 bases and J by 2 bases, and 8 bases separated the two germline ends. The CDR3 is 13 amino acids. In DNA, the CDR3 is TGTGCCAGCAGTCCCCCCTTCACAGATACGCAGTATTTT. It specifies CASSPPFTDTQYF.

The rearrangement joins TRBV3-1 (or the pseudogene TRBV3-2) to TRBJ2-5; tentative D call: TRBD2 (6 bases). Germline loops: CDR1 LGHDT, CDR2 YNNKEL (reference sequence). Trimming cost V 4 bases and J 0 bases, with 9 bases left between them. This CDR3 is built from 14 residues. CDR3 in amino acids: CASSRRTNQETQYF. The CDR3 region has the DNA TGTGCCAGCAGCCGAAGGACTAACCAAGAGACCCAGTACTTC.

This clone has more than one count but fewer than ten. The chain links TRBV6-1 to TRBJ2-3; either TRBD1 or TRBD2 may fit D (6 bases each). From germline, CDR1 is MNHNS and CDR2 SASEGT. The CDR3 sequence is 16 residues long. With 3 bases removed from V and 2 bases from J, the gap between germline ends came to 15 bases. CDR3 protein: CASSDFRGGATDTQYF. The CDR3 bases are TGTGCCAGCAGTGATTTCAGGGGAGGAGCCACAGATACGCAGTATTTT.

This rearrangement joins TRBV5-1 to TRBJ1-2; 9 bases agree with TRBD1. The junction had 14 bases not matched to a gene; V was cut back by 4 bases and J by 10 bases. CDR1 and CDR2 from the germline V gene are SGHRS and YFSETQ. This CDR3 region has 15 residues. CDR3 coding DNA: TGCGCCAGCAGCCCCGACGTCTTGGACAGGGGTCACTACACCTTC. Residues: CASSPDVLDRGHYTF.

As to this clone: Relative to the germline gene, one junction end is altered; a read error may explain this. The CDR3 spells CASSTRLAAAAGDF. DNA of the CDR3: TGTGCCAGCAGCACGCGACTAGCGGCCGCCGCGGGGGACTTC. The V and J genes are TRBV7-2 and TRBJ2-7, with 9 bases matching TRBD2. Per the germline V gene, CDR1 is SGHTA and CDR2 is FQGNSA. The CDR3 totals 14 residues.

The rearrangement joins TRBV5-1 to TRBJ2-3, with a tentative D call TRBD1 (6 bases). Germline CDR1 SGHRS, CDR2 YFSETQ. V lost 4 bases and J lost 4, with 13 bases in between. The CDR3 loop spans 14 amino acids. This chain's CDR3 is CASSISRGPDTQYF. The CDR3 DNA reads as TGCGCCAGCAGCATTTCCAGGGGTCCAGATACGCAGTATTTT.

The chain couples TRBV7-9 to TRBJ2-7; 9 nucleotides line up with TRBD1. CDR3 length equals 13 residues. In germline, CDR1 is SEHNR, CDR2 FQNEAQ (reference sequence). The V gene end was trimmed by 2 bases and the J gene end by 12 bases; junction bases not matched to a gene: 8. The CDR3 DNA is TGTGCCAGCAGCTTATTAGACAGGGGGTTGAGGTACTTC. Translating gives CASSLLDRGLRYF.

The chain couples TRBV11-2 to TRBJ2-1; TRBD2 agrees at 11 bases. Germline V lookup: CDR1 SGHAT, CDR2 FQNNGV. The CDR3 spans 16 residues. J gave up 3 bases and V 3 bases, and 4 bases lay outside the gene matches. CDR3 nucleotide sequence: TGTGCCAGCAGCTTGGGGACTAGCGGAGGCTACAATGAGCAGTTCTTC. Amino acid sequence: CASSLGTSGGYNEQFF.